The next 13 T cell receptor beta chains were all read from a single sample in a study of technical replicates of blood from a few donors. Profiled with immunoSEQ multiplex PCR; TCRdb holds only in-frame clones, not every one. This sample has some 90,000 clones; roughly 95% occur once, and the top ten carry about 0.3%. The sample comprised T cells isolated from PBMCs. Receptors were obtained from a human donor in good health.

CDR3: CASSGHLGQWETQYF. The CDR3 DNA follows: TGTGCCAGCAGCGGCCACTTGGGACAGTGGGAGACCCAGTACTTC. The genes are TRBV11-2 and TRBJ2-5, with 7 bases identical to TRBD1. J gave up 5 bases and V 5 bases, and 11 bases lay outside the gene matches. Germline assignment: CDR1 SGHAT and CDR2 FQNNGV. This CDR3 contains 15 residues.

The chain recombines TRBV5-4 with TRBJ1-2; a weak D match, TRBD1 (5 bases). Germline V CDR1 and CDR2: SGHNT, YYREEE (reference sequence). There are 14 residues in the CDR3. Trimming took off 7 bases at V and 5 bases at J, with 18 bases between the two ends. CDR3 region: CASLEAGVDYGYTF. The CDR3 DNA sequence: TGTGCCAGCCTCGAGGCGGGGGTAGATTATGGCTACACCTTC.

V and J are TRBV9 and TRBJ1-4, with D possibly TRBD1 on 5 matching bases. The V gene's germline CDR1 is SGDLS and CDR2 YYNGEE. V lost 3 bases and J lost 0, with 9 bases in between. This CDR3 contains 15 residues. The DNA for the CDR3 is TGTGCCAGCAGCGACCCGACAGCAACTAATGAAAAACTGTTTTTT. It yields the protein CASSDPTATNEKLFF.

This chain uses TRBV9 with TRBJ1-1; D gene uncertain. The germline V gene encodes CDR1 SGDLS and CDR2 YYNGEE. The CDR3 loop spans 17 amino acids. Trimming cost V 1 base and J 4 bases, with 20 bases left between them. The CDR3 coding sequence is TGTGCCAGCAGCGTATCCCTTAATACGGGGATTCGCACTGAAGCTTTCTTT. Encoded protein: CASSVSLNTGIRTEAFF.

This rearrangement joins TRBV2 to TRBJ2-1; D is perhaps TRBD1 (6 bases). The germline V gene encodes CDR1 SNHLY and CDR2 FYNNEI. The V gene lost 7 bases and the J gene lost 0 bases, with 13 bases spanning the gap. This CDR3 comprises 15 residues. This chain's CDR3 is CASTEGVGSYNEQFF. As DNA, the CDR3 is TGTGCCAGCACCGAGGGGGTGGGCTCCTACAATGAGCAGTTCTTC.

As to this clone: The identical CDR3 is also encoded by other nucleotide sequences in the sample. This sequence joins TRBV6-1 and TRBJ2-5; TRBD1 matches 7 bases. V lost 5 bases and J lost 3; bases outside the gene matches: 3. CDR1 MNHNS and CDR2 SASEGT come from the germline V gene. The length of the CDR3 is 13 residues. The CDR3 sequence: CASSWTGKETQYF. CDR3 sequence (DNA): TGTGCCAGCAGTTGGACAGGCAAAGAGACCCAGTACTTC.

V gene TRBV28 combines with J gene TRBJ2-1; 9 nucleotides match TRBD2. The CDR3 consists of 14 residues. The junction had 10 bases not matched to a gene; V was cut back by 7 bases and J by 9 bases. Per the germline V gene, CDR1 is MDHEN and CDR2 is SYDVKM. The CDR3 sequence: CASKYLAGSSEQFF. As DNA, the CDR3 is TGTGCCAGCAAATACCTAGCGGGATCTTCTGAGCAGTTCTTC.

The genes are TRBV7-9 and TRBJ1-2; D unresolved. The CDR3 contains 11 residues. V gave up 5 bases and J gave up 7 bases, with 8 bases separating them. CDR1 SEHNR and CDR2 FQNEAQ come from the germline V gene (reference sequence). This CDR3 is CASSPEGGYTF. Written as DNA, the CDR3 is TGTGCCAGCAGCCCGGAGGGTGGCTACACCTTC.

The chain combines TRBV7-9 with TRBJ2-1, with 11 positions matching TRBD2. The trim removed 4 bases at V and 7 bases at J, leaving 6 bases unmatched. This CDR3 comprises 15 residues. Germline CDR1 SEHNR, CDR2 FQNEAQ (reference sequence). CDR3 nucleotide sequence: TGTGCCAGCAGCTATCTAGCGGGAGGCGGTAATGAGCAGTTCTTC. Encoded protein: CASSYLAGGGNEQFF.

The rearrangement links TRBV11-3 to TRBJ1-1; no firm D call. Trimming removed 4 bases from V and 8 bases from J, with 14 bases in between. The CDR3 has 13 amino acids. CDR1 is SGHNT, CDR2 YENEEA, per germline. The CDR3 protein is CASSSAAAGEAFF. CDR3 coding DNA: TGTGCCAGCAGCTCCGCCGCAGCGGGAGAAGCTTTCTTT.

The V call is TRBV19, the J call TRBJ2-7; 10 bases line up with TRBD2. V dropped 7 bases and J dropped 2; count of bases not matched to a gene: 11. CDR1 is LNHDA, CDR2 SQIVND, per germline (reference sequence). This CDR3 has 16 residues. DNA for the CDR3: TGTGCCAGTATTGGGGCTAGCGGGAGCCCTACCTACGAGCAGTACTTC. This translates into CASIGASGSPTYEQYF.

The genes are TRBV29-1 and TRBJ2-7; the D gene is possibly TRBD1 (5 bases). Germline-derived CDR1 and CDR2 are SQVTM and ANQGSEA. This CDR3 is 13 amino acids long. Trimming pared 3 bases from V and 0 bases from J, leaving 9 bases between. The CDR3 DNA reads as TGCAGCGTTGAGGACAAGAGCTCCTACGAGCAGTACTTC. Its translation: CSVEDKSSYEQYF.

This CDR3 is CASSPTGYEQYF. Written as DNA, the CDR3 is TGTGCCAGCAGCCCGACAGGGTACGAGCAGTACTTC. The V and J genes are TRBV14 and TRBJ2-7; TRBD1 matches at 7 bases. The CDR3 is made up of 12 amino acids. CDR1 and CDR2 (germline): SGHDN, FVKESK. V was pared by 4 bases and J by 4 bases, with 1 base of the junction left unmatched.